Below are 23 T cell receptor beta chains sequenced from a single sample in a study of cytomegalovirus exposure and HLA in healthy donors. The PCR had 60 Vbeta and 13 Jbeta primers. Sequenced by immunoSEQ multiplex PCR; TCRdb stores in-frame clones only, minus some. This sample has about 160,000 clones, with approximately 80% found just once. The sequenced sample consisted of PBMCs. The receptor set was obtained from a woman aged 25 to 39 in good health and CMV-seronegative.

The chain links TRBV2 to TRBJ1-3, with no clear D. Trimming removed 5 bases at V and 0 bases at J, with 11 bases between. Per germline, CDR1 SNHLY and CDR2 FYNNEI. The length of the CDR3 is 15 residues. The CDR3 coding sequence is TGTGCCAGCAGTTCTAGAGGCCTCTCTGGAAACACCATATATTTT. Its translation is CASSSRGLSGNTIYF.

The genes are TRBV18 and TRBJ1-2; 10 bases are shared with TRBD1. Per germline, CDR1 KGHSH and CDR2 LQKENI. After removal of 5 bases from V and 3 bases from J, the junction contained 12 bases not matched to a gene. The CDR3 length is 17 residues. The CDR3 DNA is TGTGCCAGCTCATCCGGGACAGGGGCTGATCCAGACTATGGCTACACCTTC. Translating it yields CASSSGTGADPDYGYTF.

The chain recombines TRBV6-5 with TRBJ2-5, with D maybe TRBD1 (6 bases). Per germline, CDR1 MNHEY and CDR2 SVGAGI. The V end lost 6 bases, the J end lost 2 bases, and 10 bases lay between the germline ends. The length of the CDR3 is 13 residues. The CDR3 loop is CASSRQEQETQYF. The CDR3 DNA follows: TGTGCCAGCAGCCGACAGGAACAAGAGACCCAGTACTTC.

The chain recombines TRBV18 with TRBJ2-1; 9 positions agree with TRBD1. CDR1 is KGHSH, CDR2 LQKENI, per germline. The trim removed 4 bases at V and 0 bases at J, leaving 4 bases unmatched. The CDR3 extends over 16 amino acids. CDR3 sequence (DNA): TGTGCCAGCTCACGGACAGGGGCCGTCTCCTACAATGAGCAGTTCTTC. This sequence encodes CASSRTGAVSYNEQFF.

J is TRBJ1-2 and V is TRBV21-1; no check of the table's D call, TRBD1, against the DNA was made. TRBV21-1 is given as a pseudogene. This CDR3 contains 15 residues. This chain's CDR3 is CASSKATGGVYGYTF. Here the CDR3 DNA reads TGTGCCAGCAGCAAAGCGACAGGGGGAGTCTATGGCTACACCTTC.

This clone was seen only a few times. The chain joins TRBV30 to TRBJ2-5, with no clear D. V gave up 2 bases and J gave up 5 bases, with 12 bases separating them. Germline loops: CDR1 GTSNPN, CDR2 SVGIG (reference sequence). There are 13 residues in the CDR3. The CDR3 spells CAWSLVAGETQYF. The CDR3 DNA sequence: TGTGCCTGGAGTCTTGTCGCCGGGGAGACCCAGTACTTC.

The chain uses TRBV29-1 and TRBJ2-2; TRBD2 is a possible D gene (5 bases). Per germline, CDR1 SQVTM and CDR2 ANQGSEA. Trimming cost V 5 bases and J 4 bases, with 11 bases left between them. This CDR3 region has 13 residues. Written as DNA, the CDR3 is TGCAGCGTTAAGAGGGCTCTCACCGGGGAGCTGTTTTTT. Translated: CSVKRALTGELFF.

The chain carries TRBV30 and TRBJ2-1; D unresolved. This CDR3 is built from 12 residues. Trimming took 6 bases from V and 9 from J, leaving 15 bases between them. CDR1 and CDR2 from the germline V gene are GTSNPN and SVGIG (reference sequence). CDR3 in DNA: TGTGCCTGCACGCGTTGGTATTGTGAGCAGTTCTTC. Encoded protein: CACTRWYCEQFF.

This clone was observed a few times. The chain couples TRBV2 to TRBJ1-4; the match to TRBD1 covers 7 bases. Looked up from germline, CDR1 is SNHLY and CDR2 is FYNNEI. With V trimmed by 4 bases and J by 7 bases, 18 bases remained unmatched. This CDR3 contains 18 residues. The CDR3 loop reads CASSVNRQGDILGEKLFF. For the CDR3, the DNA is TGTGCCAGCAGTGTAAATCGACAGGGAGATATTCTTGGTGAAAAACTGTTTTTT.

This sequence joins TRBV7-9 and TRBJ2-1; 7 bases map to TRBD2. Per germline, CDR1 SEHNR and CDR2 FQNEAQ (reference sequence). The V segment lost 0 bases and the J segment 1 base; nucleotides outside the gene matches: 0. This CDR3 region has 15 residues. Written as DNA, the CDR3 is TGTGCCAGCAGCTTAGCCGGGAGGTCCTACAATGAGCAGTTCTTC. It yields the protein CASSLAGRSYNEQFF.

The gene calls are TRBV29-1 and TRBJ1-5, with D possibly TRBD1 on 5 matching bases. The CDR3 contains 12 residues. Per the germline V gene, CDR1 is SQVTM and CDR2 is ANQGSEA. V was trimmed by 7 bases and J by 7 bases, leaving 14 bases between them. The CDR3 is CSAGGRDQPQHF. CDR3 DNA: TGCAGCGCCGGGGGGAGGGACCAGCCCCAGCATTTT.

The V call is TRBV28, the J call TRBJ2-5; 8 bases match TRBD1. From germline, CDR1 is MDHEN and CDR2 SYDVKM. V lost 3 bases to trimming and J lost 5 bases; unmatched junction nucleotides: 8. The CDR3 contains 15 residues. CDR3 sequence (DNA): TGTGCCAGCAGTTTTCAAACAGGGGGTTTGGAGACCCAGTACTTC. It translates to CASSFQTGGLETQYF.

A few counts support this clone. This chain connects TRBV27 to TRBJ1-5; weak D call: TRBD1 (5 bases). With 5 bases removed from V and 2 bases from J, the gap between germline ends came to 10 bases. Germline V gene data show CDR1 as MNHEY and CDR2 as SMNVEV (reference sequence). The CDR3 spans 14 residues. CDR3 DNA sequence: TGTGCCAGCAGTCGGGGGGGAGGCAATCAGCCCCAGCATTTT. Translation gives CASSRGGGNQPQHF.

In this sample, this clone turned up once. The J gene is TRBJ2-3, the V gene TRBV5-1; no reliable D call. The CDR3 contains 14 residues. From germline, CDR1 is SGHRS and CDR2 YFSETQ. The V gene lost 1 base and the J gene lost 0 bases, with 6 bases spanning the gap. Written as DNA, the CDR3 is TGCGCCAGCAGCTTGTCCCCTAGCACAGATACGCAGTATTTT. It specifies CASSLSPSTDTQYF.

This clone was counted only a few times. The rearrangement links TRBV7-8 to TRBJ2-1; 8 bases fit TRBD2. V gave up 5 bases and J gave up 3 bases; unmatched junction bases: 6. CDR1 and CDR2 (germline): SGHVS, FQNEAQ. The CDR3 contains 15 residues. The CDR3 protein is CASSPVLAVYNEQFF. CDR3 coding DNA: TGTGCCAGCAGCCCGGTACTAGCGGTCTACAATGAGCAGTTCTTC.

The V and J genes are TRBV9 and TRBJ1-1; 8 nucleotides match TRBD1. Germline V gene lookup returns CDR1 SGDLS and CDR2 YYNGEE. This CDR3 region has 16 residues. V lost 2 bases to trimming and J lost 1 base; unmatched junction nucleotides: 7. The CDR3, as DNA: TGTGCCAGCAGCGTCGAACAGGGGGTCGGGAACACTGAAGCTTTCTTT. Its translation: CASSVEQGVGNTEAFF.

The chain links TRBV5-1 to TRBJ1-2; 8 bases are a match to TRBD1. This CDR3 has 14 amino acids. Unmatched junction bases numbered 9, after V lost 3 bases and J lost 8 bases. Germline assignment: CDR1 SGHRS and CDR2 YFSETQ. As DNA, the CDR3 is TGCGCCAGCAGCTCGGGACAGGAGGTGCGGGGCTACACCTTC. This gives the protein CASSSGQEVRGYTF.

V gene TRBV7-3 combines with J gene TRBJ2-7; D call uncertain. V lost 1 base and J lost 2, with 12 bases in between. Germline-derived CDR1 and CDR2 are SGHTA and FQGTGA. The CDR3 loop spans 15 amino acids. CDR3 in DNA: TGTGCCAGCAGCTTAAGGGCCGGATCCCCCTACGAGCAGTACTTC. Protein: CASSLRAGSPYEQYF. The whole variable domain, filled in from reference TRBV7-3 and TRBJ2-7, reads GAGVSQTPSNKVTEKGKYVELRCDPISGHTALYWYRQSLGQGPEFLIYFQGTGAADDSGLPNDRFFAVRPEGSVSTLKIQRTERGDSAVYLCASSLRAGSPYEQYFGPGTRLTVT.

This clone was seen only a few times. A junction end diverges from the germline sequence, so it may reflect a read error. The V call is TRBV7-9, the J call TRBJ2-7; the D gene is possibly TRBD2 (5 bases). The CDR3 spans 14 residues. Germline-derived CDR1 and CDR2 are SEHNR and FQNEAQ (reference sequence). The CDR3 loop is CSSSLASGSREQYF. Written as DNA, the CDR3 is TGTTCCAGCAGCTTAGCGTCTGGGTCCAGGGAGCAGTACTTC. The full variable domain, completed using reference TRBV7-9 and TRBJ2-7, is DTGVSQNPRHKITKRGQNVTFRCDPISEHNRLYWYRQTLGQGPEFLTYFQNEAQLEKSRLLSDRFSAERPKGSFSTLEIQRTEQGDSAMYLCSSSLASGSREQYFGPGTRLTVT.

This clone was seen more than once but under ten times. The chain employs TRBV5-1 and TRBJ1-1, with D possibly being TRBD1 (5 bases). Trimming cost V 0 bases and J 5 bases, with 14 bases left between them. Germline CDR1 is SGHRS and CDR2 is YFSETQ. This CDR3 has 15 residues. The CDR3 nucleotides are TGCGCCAGCAGCTTGGTGCGGGGGGGAGGGACTGAAGCTTTCTTT. Protein: CASSLVRGGGTEAFF.

The chain links TRBV29-1 to TRBJ2-2; no clear D. V lost 8 bases and J 0 bases, leaving 13 bases between the germline ends. CDR3 size: 14 residues. Germline CDR1 SQVTM, CDR2 ANQGSEA. The CDR3 is CSIKSTSNTGELFF. The CDR3 DNA follows: TGCAGCATAAAGAGTACGTCGAACACCGGGGAGCTGTTTTTT.

Of note for this clone: The same CDR3 can be traced to other DNA sequences in this sample. V usage is TRBV4-1 and J usage is TRBJ2-5; TRBD2 agrees at 8 bases. Germline V CDR1 and CDR2: MGHRA, YSYEKL. The CDR3 has 14 residues. J gave up 4 bases and V 0 bases, and 1 base lay outside the gene matches. The DNA for the CDR3 is TGCGCCAGCAGCCAAGATCGGGGGGGAGAGACCCAGTACTTC. Amino acids: CASSQDRGGETQYF.

This chain uses TRBV30 with TRBJ2-7, with 14 bases identical to TRBD2. Germline V gene sequence: CDR1 GTSNPN, CDR2 SVGIG (reference sequence). J gave up 2 bases and V 1 base, and 7 bases lay outside the gene matches. There are 17 residues in the CDR3. The CDR3 sequence: CAWSGWTSGRSTYEQYF. Here the CDR3 DNA reads TGTGCCTGGAGTGGATGGACTAGCGGGAGGAGCACCTACGAGCAGTACTTC.